The entry below describes one T cell receptor beta chain. This entry belongs to a study of shared clonotypes between healthy human individuals. From germline, CDR1 is WNHNN and CDR2 SYGVQD (reference sequence). V was cut by 3 bases and J by 2 bases, with 13 bases left in between. This CDR3 is built from 15 residues. The DNA input per sorted-subset replicate PCR was around 200 ng, corresponding to roughly 31,000 T cell genomes. Measured with immunoSEQ multiplex PCR; TCRdb has only the in-frame clones, and not every one. The data contain about a million clones, around three quarters of them seen just once; the ten biggest clones take up almost 0.9%.

V and J are TRBV10-1 and TRBJ1-1; the D gene is possibly TRBD1 (6 bases). This clonotype originated in a man between 18 and 35 years old in good health. Some clones in this sample may be carry-over from other donors' samples. The material sequenced was memory CD4+ T cells from PBMCs. This sample's subset: CD45RA-negative fraction. CDR3 nucleotide sequence: TGCGCCAGCAGTGATTCGGACAGAACAAACACTGAAGCTTTCTTT. This sequence encodes CASSDSDRTNTEAFF.